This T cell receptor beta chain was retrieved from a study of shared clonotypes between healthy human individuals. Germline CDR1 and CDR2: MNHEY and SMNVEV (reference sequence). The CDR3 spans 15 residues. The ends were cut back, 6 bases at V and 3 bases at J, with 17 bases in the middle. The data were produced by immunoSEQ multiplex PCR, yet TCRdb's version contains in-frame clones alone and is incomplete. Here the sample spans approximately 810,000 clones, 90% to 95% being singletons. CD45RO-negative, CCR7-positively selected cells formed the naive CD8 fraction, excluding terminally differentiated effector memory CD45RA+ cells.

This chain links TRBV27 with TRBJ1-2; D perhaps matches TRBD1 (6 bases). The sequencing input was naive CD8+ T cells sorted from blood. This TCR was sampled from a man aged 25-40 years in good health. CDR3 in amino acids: CASSSWGAGDYGYTF. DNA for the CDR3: TGTGCCAGCAGCTCATGGGGGGCGGGGGACTATGGCTACACCTTC.